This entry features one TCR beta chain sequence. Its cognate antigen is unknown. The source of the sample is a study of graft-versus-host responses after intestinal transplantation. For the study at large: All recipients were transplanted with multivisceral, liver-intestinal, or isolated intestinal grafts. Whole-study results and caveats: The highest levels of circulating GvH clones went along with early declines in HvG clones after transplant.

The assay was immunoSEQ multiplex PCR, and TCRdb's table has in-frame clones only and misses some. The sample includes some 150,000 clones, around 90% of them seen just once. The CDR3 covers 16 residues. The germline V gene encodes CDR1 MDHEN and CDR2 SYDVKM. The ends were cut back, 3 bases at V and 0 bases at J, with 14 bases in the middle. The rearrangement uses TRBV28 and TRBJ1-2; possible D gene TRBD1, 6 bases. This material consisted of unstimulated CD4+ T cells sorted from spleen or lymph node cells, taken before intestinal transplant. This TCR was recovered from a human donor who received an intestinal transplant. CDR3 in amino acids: CASSFPGTKANYGYTF. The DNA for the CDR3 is TGTGCCAGCAGTTTCCCCGGGACAAAAGCTAACTATGGCTACACCTTC.